Here is one TCR beta chain with its context. This clone was observed once. What this receptor recognizes is not known. No base-level quality is on record; no much larger clone is a single base apart. This sample stems from a study of shared clonotypes between healthy human individuals (dated by TCRdb to 2018 to 2020). A note on the overall study: The cohort comprised two women and a few men aged 18 to 49 years. For each donor, CD4 naive and CD4 memory were each given three plates, CD8 naive was given two plates, and CD8 memory was given one plate. To estimate repertoire size and how much clonotype sharing occurs between individuals, the study deeply sequenced the blood TCR repertoires of several healthy adults. To increase sequencing depth and limit assay-specific biases, TCR repertoire library preparation and sequencing were carried out by different laboratories using diverse techniques. Each donor's leukapheresis produced roughly between roughly 0.85 and 10 billion PBMCs.

The donors were healthy, HIV-negative adults with no recently reported acute infections or vaccinations. Every donor was a Caucasian adult residing in Nashville, Tennessee, USA. CD4+ T cells were enriched through magnetic negative selection, after which naive cells were positively selected on CD45RA and the remaining negative fraction served as the memory subset. Blood was collected by leukapheresis, and PBMCs were isolated by Ficoll-Histopaque density gradient centrifugation and then cryopreserved in liquid nitrogen vapor phase. Analytical flow cytometry was used to check the purity and quantity of every magnetically sorted T cell population. From each sorted fraction, genomic DNA was isolated and quantified by UV absorbance on a Nanodrop 2000c. TCR CDR3 regions were amplified from genomic DNA by multiplex PCR using the deep immunoSEQ assay. Genomic DNA extracted from each cell subset was distributed evenly over all wells of several immunoSEQ 96-well plates, and each plate served as one replicate. For sorted subsets, 200 to 250 ng of genomic DNA, equivalent to about 30,000 T cell genomes, went into each replicate PCR. Purified libraries were quantified with a Qubit 3.0 fluorometer, sized on a Bioanalyzer 2100, and re-quantified with the KAPA Library Quantification kit. Every immunoSEQ 96-well plate was sequenced on a dedicated single-read 150-cycle Illumina NextSeq 550 flow cell. In the source study's methods: Because only junctional sequences without quality scores were contained in the immunoSEQ output, filtering matching that applied to full-length reads could not be performed. To assign V/J genes and CDR3, sequences were annotated using PyIR, a Python wrapper for IgBLAST v1.9, with IMGT germline references. Reads with weak V/J assignments (E-value above 1e-6), missing CDR3, stop codons, out-of-frame junctions, or ambiguous translated residues were removed. V3J clonotypes were defined by identical inferred V gene, J gene, and CDR3 amino acid sequence. The percentage overlap between two repertoires was calculated by dividing the number of shared unique clonotypes by the size of the smaller repertoire. RTK rarefaction, the Chao1 estimator, and Recon v2.1 estimates of unobserved clonotypes were used to assess repertoire richness. Generation probabilities were computed with OLGA for all TCRbeta clonotypes obtained by the gDNA method from a few donors. TCRdb obtained this table from immuneACCESS and retained in-frame rearrangements with V and J assigned. These tables miss some clones; where compared with another copy, unresolved V genes account for less than half of the shortfall, and the remainder is unexplained. The D gene and trimming were derived from the DNA, and the V and J assignments and clone size from that table. This sample comprises 1.6 million or so clones, 98% of them detected only once. Approximately 0.38% of the sample belongs to the ten largest clones.

The paper's findings and limits, for the study overall: Compared with non-shared clonotypes, the clonotypes found in all four sorted-subset donors had higher generation probabilities. Sampling was restricted to blood, and TCR repertoires in tissues likely differ from the TCR repertoires found in blood. Estimated clonotype richness was generally larger for naive than for memory subsets. Pairwise subsampling indicated that sequencing depth was expected to affect the degree of clonotype sharing among donors. The small number of donors limited the genetic and exposure-history diversity represented. Sharing across several donors was observed for roughly 5.4% of naive CD4, 3% to 4% of naive CD8, roughly 2.4% of memory CD4, and roughly 0.4% of memory CD8 clonotypes. Even with the large sequencing depth, rarefaction of the sorted-subset datasets indicated that sequencing was incomplete.

Sequenced material: naive CD4+ T cells sorted from blood. The sample's cell subset or site label, in plain terms: CD45RA+ positively selected. This receptor was obtained from a man between 25 and 39 years old in good health.

The CDR3 in this case is CASSATGTDTEAFF. The sequence in DNA is TGCGCCAGCAGCGCGACAGGGACGGACACTGAAGCTTTCTTT. The rearrangement combines TRBV5-1 with TRBJ1-1; a stretch of 7 junction bases matches TRBD1. Inclusive of the bounding cysteine and phenylalanine, the CDR3 is 14 residues long. The kept DNA is CDR3 alone, 42 bases in frame from the first base. Clipping removes 4 bases from V and 3 bases from J, with 6 as the unmatched junction base count. In the germline V gene, CDR1 corresponds to SGHRS and CDR2 to YFSETQ.